The TCR beta chain under discussion was sequenced for a study of TIL therapy for anti-PD-1-resistant metastatic lung cancer. The libraries were made with immunoSEQ v3. Only in-frame clones appear in the TCRdb table, and some are missing; sequencing was by immunoSEQ multiplex PCR. The sample has tens of thousands of clones; about 63% are singletons. Time point meaning: pre-treatment sample, taken before nivolumab and TIL therapy. Tumor tissue came from excised metastases, mostly pleural nodules or supraclavicular lymph nodes. The germline V gene encodes CDR1 SGHRS and CDR2 YFSETQ. Trimming removed 0 bases at V and 2 bases at J, with 14 bases between. The CDR3 is 16 residues long.

This chain joins TRBV5-1 and TRBJ2-5; D might be TRBD1 or TRBD2, each matching 5 bases. Sequencing used tumor tissue, obtained at baseline. The origin of this receptor is a woman aged 30-79 years with non-small cell lung cancer. The DNA of the CDR3 is TGCGCCAGCAGCTTGGGCCTGGGGCGGGTTCAAGAGACCCAGTACTTC. Its protein is CASSLGLGRVQETQYF.